This entry concerns a single T cell receptor beta chain. The antigen remains unidentified. The Oncomine TCR Beta short-read assay sequenced DNA from cultured CD4+ T cells. The authors extracted genomic DNA from cultured CD4+ T cells. TCRdb processed the PCR reads anew with MiXCR; each CDR3 protein has one entry. Of over 9,000 distinct CDR3 sequences in the sample, almost 30% are singletons; the top ten hold about an eighth. This entry is derived from a study of vaccination and CD4 T cells after COVID-19. The CDR3 is made up of 15 amino acids. V was clipped by 5 bases and J by 12 bases; unmatched bases: 10. Germline CDR1 and CDR2: SGHTA and FQGNSA. Documented treatment: roughly 10-day PBMC culture with coronavirus spike peptide pools or control peptides (ViraFEST assay). Ahead of the COVID-19 pandemic (2011-2018), the CD4+ T cells of the unexposed donor were collected.

The chain recombines TRBV7-2 with TRBJ1-6; 10 positions agree with TRBD1. Sequencing input: CD4+ T cells from blood, cultured in vitro. This clonotype was obtained from a human donor in good health. CDR3 DNA: TGTGCCAGCAGCATCCGTTTGGGGACAGGGGTACCCCTCCACTTT. Protein sequence: CASSIRLGTGVPLHF.